Sequencing of this T cell receptor beta chain was carried out in a study of cytomegalovirus exposure and HLA in healthy donors. Looking at the study overall: There were 90 million to 140 million unique TCR beta sequences, drawn from approximately 190 million T cells, in an earlier analysis.

Whole-study results and caveats: In a later analysis, an Asian-associated ancestry cluster reportedly showed fewer N-insertions than the roughly 730-donor mean. 87-base-pair reads could not separate some V segments, including TRBV6-2 and TRBV6-3.

Healthy people donating bone marrow made up the donors. This CDR3 region has 15 residues. V was pared by 0 bases and J by 5 bases, with 13 bases between. Per germline, CDR1 SGHRS and CDR2 YFSETQ. Use of 60 Vbeta and 13 Jbeta primers characterized the PCR. Libraries were prepared by immunoSEQ multiplex PCR; TCRdb keeps only in-frame clonotypes and omits some of them. The sample yields 150,000 to 200,000 clones, around 74% seen once. As to this clone: What it recognizes is unknown.

This chain uses TRBV5-1 with TRBJ2-3; D unresolved. The origin of this receptor is a girl aged 5 to 17 in good health and CMV-seropositive. Input material: PBMCs. The CDR3 region is CASSLGAVSLDTQYF. In DNA form, the CDR3 reads TGCGCCAGCAGCTTGGGGGCCGTTTCGTTAGATACGCAGTATTTT. Looking up the rest from reference TRBV5-1 and TRBJ2-3 gives the full variable domain: KAGVTQTPRYLIKTRGQQVTLSCSPISGHRSVSWYQQTPGQGLQFLFEYFSETQRNKGNFPGRFSGRQFSNSRSEMNVSTLELGDSALYLCASSLGAVSLDTQYFGPGTRLTVL.